This entry lists 14 T cell receptor beta chains sequenced from one sample in a study of T-cell memory formation after mild COVID-19. In TCRdb, the 5' RACE reads were re-called with MiXCR into one record per CDR3 protein. Seen here are about 430,000 distinct CDR3 sequences, over 15% observed once, and the top ten hold around a fifth. Sequenced: PBMCs or a T cell subset sorted from them (not recorded which). These TCRs come from a man aged 18 to 29 who had mild COVID-19 (a few samples of this study predate the infection). Cell type and time point are not known.

The chain uses TRBV12-3 or TRBV12-4 and TRBJ2-2, with D perhaps matching TRBD1 (6 bases). This CDR3 has 16 amino acids. V was pared by 4 bases and J by 0 bases, with 12 bases between. CDR3 bases: TGTGCCAGCAGTTCTGAGGGACAAGCGAACACCGGGGAGCTGTTTTTT. Translating gives CASSSEGQANTGELFF.

The chain uses TRBV4-3 and TRBJ2-5, with D tentatively TRBD1 (6 bases). This CDR3 region has 14 residues. In germline, CDR1 is LGHNA, CDR2 YSLEER. Trimming took off 3 bases at V and 4 bases at J, with 12 bases between the two ends. The DNA for the CDR3 is TGCGCCAGCAGCCATACGGACAGTGGAGAGACCCAGTACTTC. Encoded protein: CASSHTDSGETQYF.

The J gene is TRBJ1-5, the V gene TRBV6-5; a possible D gene is TRBD1 (5 bases). The germline V and J ends were trimmed by 6 bases and 2 bases, with 11 bases remaining between them. The CDR3 sequence is 14 residues long. Per germline, CDR1 MNHEY and CDR2 SVGAGI. CDR3 sequence: CASSPGTRNQPQHF. DNA for the CDR3: TGTGCCAGCAGCCCTGGGACCCGCAATCAGCCCCAGCATTTT.

This clonotype was counted ten times or more. This rearrangement joins TRBV6-5 to TRBJ1-2; D gene uncertain. The V end was cut by 4 bases, the J end by 1 base, with 4 bases between. The CDR3 runs 12 residues. Germline CDR1 and CDR2: MNHEY and SVGAGI. The chain's CDR3 is CASSSFNYGYTF. In DNA, the CDR3 is TGTGCCAGCAGTTCCTTTAACTATGGCTACACCTTC.

The table lists this clonotype with a few counts. J is TRBJ1-1 and V is TRBV13; perhaps TRBD1 as D (5 bases). Trimming left V 3 bases short and J 6 bases short, with 17 bases between. The CDR3 sequence is 15 residues long. Germline V gene lookup returns CDR1 PRHDT and CDR2 FYEKMQ (reference sequence). CDR3 residues: CASSFYKRGKPEAFF. The DNA for the CDR3 is TGTGCCAGCAGCTTCTACAAGAGGGGTAAGCCTGAAGCTTTCTTT.

There are a few counts of this clonotype. The chain recombines TRBV28 with TRBJ1-5, with D hard to call. CDR3 length: 13 amino acids. V was trimmed by 10 bases and J by 4 bases, leaving 14 bases between them. CDR1 is MDHEN and CDR2 is SYDVKM in the germline V gene. In DNA, the CDR3 is TGTGCCACCACCCGGTCCGGTAATCAGCCCCAGCATTTT. Protein sequence: CATTRSGNQPQHF.

J is TRBJ2-3 and V is TRBV2, with D maybe TRBD1 (5 bases). This CDR3 contains 15 residues. Trimming removed 6 bases at V and 2 bases at J, with 15 bases between. CDR1 and CDR2 (germline): SNHLY, FYNNEI. The DNA of the CDR3 is TGTGCCAGCAGCGCCACAGGTAGCCCCACAGATACGCAGTATTTT. Translation: CASSATGSPTDTQYF.

A word on this clonotype: Since a much larger clone is just one base distant, this may be a read error. The genes are TRBV4-3 and TRBJ1-1; the D is unclear. The CDR3 is 15 amino acids. Germline CDR1 is LGHNA and CDR2 is YSLEER. Trimming removed 3 bases at V and 6 bases at J, with 17 bases between. DNA of the CDR3: TGCGCCAGCAGCCACGGAACGGGCAGCTCCCCTGAAGCTTTCTTT. As protein: CASSHGTGSSPEAFF.

This clonotype came up a few times. This rearrangement joins TRBV5-5 to TRBJ1-6, with D perhaps TRBD1 (5 bases). The CDR3 is 16 residues long. The germline V gene encodes CDR1 SGHKS and CDR2 YYEKEE (reference sequence). V was pared by 4 bases and J by 1 base, with 12 bases between. The CDR3 sequence: CASSKAGSSYNSPLHF. The CDR3, as DNA: TGTGCCAGCAGCAAGGCAGGGTCTTCCTATAATTCACCCCTCCACTTT.

V and J are TRBV6-5 and TRBJ2-5; 9 nucleotides align to TRBD1. Losses at the gene ends were 6 bases for V and 4 bases for J; bases not matched to a gene: 9. Per germline, CDR1 MNHEY and CDR2 SVGAGI. The CDR3 loop spans 15 amino acids. The DNA of the CDR3 is TGTGCCAGCAGACCTGGGACAGGGCCGTTAGAGACCCAGTACTTC. Translation: CASRPGTGPLETQYF.

The rearrangement uses TRBV10-3 and TRBJ2-5, with TRBD1 identical over 8 bases. CDR3 length: 13 amino acids. With V trimmed by 8 bases and J by 3 bases, 5 bases remained unmatched. Per germline, CDR1 ENHRY and CDR2 SYGVKD. CDR3 region: CAIPGTGKETQYF. CDR3 sequence (DNA): TGTGCCATCCCAGGGACAGGTAAAGAGACCCAGTACTTC.

As DNA, the CDR3 is TGTGCCAGTAGCGGGGGGCACGTCGGGGAGCTGTTTTTT. Residues: CASSGGHVGELFF. The chain couples TRBV7-2 to TRBJ2-2; 10 bases are a match to TRBD2. The CDR3 has 13 amino acids. With 9 bases clipped from V and 7 bases from J, the junction kept 5 bases outside the gene matches. Germline assignment: CDR1 SGHTA and CDR2 FQGNSA.

J is TRBJ1-1 and V is TRBV20-1; D unclear. There are 13 residues in the CDR3. Trimming pared 0 bases from V and 1 base from J, leaving 6 bases between. CDR1 and CDR2 (germline): DFQATT, SNEGSKA (reference sequence). The CDR3 protein is CSARDGRNTEAFF. DNA for the CDR3: TGCAGTGCTAGAGATGGGCGGAACACTGAAGCTTTCTTT.

This chain uses TRBV30 with TRBJ1-1; no firm D call. The CDR3 totals 12 residues. V shed 2 bases and J shed 3 bases, with 7 bases lying between them. Germline CDR1 reads GTSNPN; CDR2 reads SVGIG (reference sequence). For the CDR3, the DNA is TGTGCCTGGAGTAGACCATACACTGAAGCTTTCTTT. Its translation: CAWSRPYTEAFF.